This is a list of T cell receptor beta chains from one sample in a study of cytomegalovirus exposure and HLA in healthy donors. Some clones are missing from TCRdb's copy, which holds only in-frame ones; the method was immunoSEQ multiplex PCR. The sample carries around 94,000 clones, less than 85% recorded once. The material sequenced was PBMCs. These receptors came from a woman aged 55-70 years in good health and CMV-seropositive. Each CDR3 is given with its conserved first and last residue. The order of the fields is V gene, J gene, clone size, D gene, CDR3 protein, CDR3 DNA. D genes are given only for firm matches. The size field is filled for only some rows; it gives once, few, many or a size class.

V gene: TRBV14
J gene: TRBJ2-1
clone size: few
D gene: NA
CDR3 protein: CASSPAGWEQFF
CDR3 DNA: TGTGCCAGCAGCCCGGCAGGTTGGGAGCAGTTCTTC

V gene: TRBV30
J gene: TRBJ2-1
clone size: NA
D gene: NA
CDR3 protein: CAWSVQIASYNEQFF
CDR3 DNA: TGTGCCTGGAGTGTACAAATCGCATCGTACAATGAGCAGTTCTTC

V gene: TRBV10-3
J gene: TRBJ2-6
clone size: NA
D gene: TRBD2
CDR3 protein: CAISEGLAGESGANVLTF
CDR3 DNA: TGTGCCATCAGTGAGGGACTAGCGGGAGAAAGTGGGGCCAACGTCCTGACTTTC

V gene: TRBV30
J gene: TRBJ2-1
clone size: NA
D gene: TRBD2
CDR3 protein: CAWSLASGSVDEQFF
CDR3 DNA: TGTGCCTGGAGTTTAGCTAGCGGGAGCGTCGATGAGCAGTTCTTC

V gene: TRBV30
J gene: TRBJ1-1
clone size: NA
D gene: NA
CDR3 protein: CAWSVGREAFF
CDR3 DNA: TGTGCCTGGAGTGTAGGCAGGGAAGCTTTCTTT

V gene: TRBV7-9
J gene: TRBJ1-2
clone size: NA
D gene: NA
CDR3 protein: CASSLGYREGYGYTF
CDR3 DNA: TGTGCCAGCAGCTTAGGGTACAGGGAGGGCTATGGCTACACCTTC

V gene: TRBV25-1
J gene: TRBJ2-7
clone size: few
D gene: TRBD2
CDR3 protein: CASRSRTSGNEQYF
CDR3 DNA: TGTGCCAGCAGATCCCGGACTAGCGGGAATGAGCAGTACTTC

V gene: TRBV7-7
J gene: TRBJ2-2
clone size: NA
D gene: TRBD1
CDR3 protein: CASSLGTANTGELFF
CDR3 DNA: TGTGCTAGCAGCTTAGGGACAGCTAACACCGGGGAGCTGTTTTTT

V gene: TRBV5-5
J gene: TRBJ1-5
clone size: NA
D gene: TRBD1
CDR3 protein: CASSAGQLNQPQHF
CDR3 DNA: TGTGCCAGCAGCGCGGGACAGCTCAATCAGCCCCAGCATTTT

V gene: TRBV7-3
J gene: TRBJ2-1
clone size: NA
D gene: NA
CDR3 protein: CASSREGQREQFF
CDR3 DNA: TGTGCCAGCAGTCGAGAGGGTCAGCGTGAGCAGTTCTTC

V gene: TRBV5-4
J gene: TRBJ2-7
clone size: NA
D gene: TRBD2
CDR3 protein: CASSPHPSGSSYEQYF
CDR3 DNA: TGTGCCAGCAGCCCGCATCCTAGCGGGAGTTCGTACGAGCAGTACTTC

V gene: TRBV7-2
J gene: TRBJ2-7
clone size: NA
D gene: TRBD2
CDR3 protein: CASSLTSGPSGYEQYF
CDR3 DNA: TGTGCCAGCAGCTTAACTAGCGGCCCAAGTGGCTACGAGCAGTACTTC

V gene: TRBV28
J gene: TRBJ2-7
clone size: NA
D gene: TRBD1
CDR3 protein: CASRTGQSSHGYEQYF
CDR3 DNA: TGTGCCAGCAGAACGGGACAGTCCTCCCATGGCTACGAGCAGTACTTC

V gene: TRBV10-3
J gene: TRBJ2-5
clone size: NA
D gene: TRBD2
CDR3 protein: CAIRGLAGDSETQYF
CDR3 DNA: TGTGCCATCAGGGGACTAGCGGGAGATTCCGAGACCCAGTACTTC

V gene: TRBV28
J gene: TRBJ2-1
clone size: NA
D gene: NA
CDR3 protein: CATGLYNEQFF
CDR3 DNA: TGTGCCACTGGACTATACAATGAGCAGTTCTTC

V gene: TRBV6-1
J gene: TRBJ1-5
clone size: NA
D gene: NA
CDR3 protein: CASRRDNNQPQHF
CDR3 DNA: TGTGCCAGCAGGAGGGATAACAATCAGCCCCAGCATTTT

V gene: TRBV5-1
J gene: TRBJ1-6
clone size: NA
D gene: TRBD1
CDR3 protein: CASSLGSGTGDSPLHF
CDR3 DNA: TGCGCCAGCAGCTTAGGATCCGGGACAGGTGATTCACCCCTCCACTTT

V gene: TRBV18
J gene: TRBJ1-1
clone size: once
D gene: NA
CDR3 protein: CASSPTGRDNTEAFF
CDR3 DNA: TGTGCCAGCTCACCGACGGGCAGGGATAACACTGAAGCTTTCTTT

V gene: TRBV7-9
J gene: TRBJ1-4
clone size: NA
D gene: NA
CDR3 protein: CSQQGPNEKLFF
CDR3 DNA: TGTTCCCAACAGGGACCTAATGAAAAACTGTTTTTT

V gene: TRBV18
J gene: TRBJ1-2
clone size: many
D gene: TRBD1
CDR3 protein: CASSPGQQELNYGYTF
CDR3 DNA: TGTGCCAGCTCGCCGGGACAGCAAGAACTTAACTATGGCTACACCTTC

V gene: TRBV27
J gene: TRBJ2-5
clone size: NA
D gene: NA
CDR3 protein: CASSFFGETQYF
CDR3 DNA: TGTGCCAGCAGCTTCTTTGGCGAGACCCAGTACTTC

V gene: TRBV7-2
J gene: TRBJ2-7
clone size: NA
D gene: NA
CDR3 protein: CASSAVGPTYEQYF
CDR3 DNA: TGTGCCAGCAGCGCCGTGGGCCCGACCTACGAGCAGTACTTC

V gene: TRBV6-5
J gene: TRBJ2-7
clone size: few
D gene: NA
CDR3 protein: CASSYRQGLSEQYF
CDR3 DNA: TGTGCCAGCAGTTACCGGCAGGGGCTGTCCGAGCAGTACTTC

V gene: TRBV6-5
J gene: TRBJ1-3
clone size: few
D gene: NA
CDR3 protein: CASSYSQIRAGNTIYF
CDR3 DNA: TGTGCCAGCAGTTACTCTCAGATCCGGGCTGGAAACACCATATATTTT

V gene: TRBV14
J gene: TRBJ2-5
clone size: NA
D gene: TRBD2
CDR3 protein: CASSNGLAGGMETQYF
CDR3 DNA: TGTGCCAGCAGCAATGGACTAGCGGGGGGGATGGAGACCCAGTACTTC

V gene: TRBV5-1
J gene: TRBJ2-1
clone size: NA
D gene: NA
CDR3 protein: CASSLAAGSEQFF
CDR3 DNA: TGCGCCAGCAGCTTGGCGGCAGGGTCTGAGCAGTTCTTC

V gene: TRBV30
J gene: TRBJ1-4
clone size: NA
D gene: NA
CDR3 protein: CAWRVGAGEKLFF
CDR3 DNA: TGTGCCTGGAGGGTCGGGGCGGGAGAAAAACTGTTTTTT

V gene: TRBV4-1
J gene: TRBJ2-3
clone size: NA
D gene: NA
CDR3 protein: CASSQELQKDTQYF
CDR3 DNA: TGCGCCAGCAGCCAAGAGCTCCAGAAGGATACGCAGTATTTT

V gene: TRBV10-3
J gene: TRBJ2-1
clone size: NA
D gene: TRBD2
CDR3 protein: CAISERGGSIGNEQFF
CDR3 DNA: TGTGCCATCAGTGAGCGGGGGGGATCCATCGGGAATGAGCAGTTCTTC

V gene: TRBV5-8
J gene: TRBJ1-2
clone size: NA
D gene: NA
CDR3 protein: CASSSSYGYTF
CDR3 DNA: TGTGCCAGCAGCTCCAGTTATGGCTACACCTTC

V gene: TRBV7-3
J gene: TRBJ2-1
clone size: NA
D gene: NA
CDR3 protein: CASSLTRVGEQFF
CDR3 DNA: TGTGCCAGCAGCTTAACGAGGGTGGGTGAGCAGTTCTTC

V gene: TRBV2
J gene: TRBJ1-2
clone size: once
D gene: NA
CDR3 protein: CASRSDWLGYTF
CDR3 DNA: TGTGCCAGCAGGTCCGACTGGCTTGGCTACACCTTC

V gene: TRBV9
J gene: TRBJ2-7
clone size: few
D gene: TRBD1
CDR3 protein: CASSFSSGTAYEQYF
CDR3 DNA: TGTGCCAGCAGCTTTAGTTCCGGGACAGCCTACGAGCAGTACTTC

V gene: TRBV29-1
J gene: TRBJ1-5
clone size: NA
D gene: NA
CDR3 protein: CSVGLSANQPQHF
CDR3 DNA: TGCAGCGTCGGACTGTCTGCCAATCAGCCCCAGCATTTT

V gene: TRBV4-1
J gene: TRBJ2-1
clone size: NA
D gene: NA
CDR3 protein: CASSQILRRGGDNEQFF
CDR3 DNA: TGCGCCAGCAGCCAAATCCTCAGGAGGGGGGGCGACAATGAGCAGTTCTTC

V gene: TRBV10-3
J gene: TRBJ1-2
clone size: NA
D gene: NA
CDR3 protein: CAISPEPANYGYTF
CDR3 DNA: TGTGCCATCAGTCCTGAGCCTGCTAACTATGGCTACACCTTC

V gene: TRBV5-6
J gene: TRBJ2-7
clone size: NA
D gene: NA
CDR3 protein: CASSSSSYEQYF
CDR3 DNA: TGTGCCAGCAGCTCTAGCTCCTACGAGCAGTACTTC

V gene: TRBV15
J gene: TRBJ1-3
clone size: NA
D gene: NA
CDR3 protein: CATSREGNTIYF
CDR3 DNA: TGTGCCACCAGCAGGGAGGGAAACACCATATATTTT

V gene: TRBV5-6
J gene: TRBJ2-4
clone size: once
D gene: TRBD1
CDR3 protein: CASSLDRGHIQYF
CDR3 DNA: TGTGCCAGCAGTCTTGACAGGGGGCACATTCAGTACTTC

V gene: TRBV4-1
J gene: TRBJ1-4
clone size: NA
D gene: TRBD1
CDR3 protein: CASSPWDRRGEKLFF
CDR3 DNA: TGCGCCAGCAGCCCCTGGGACAGGAGGGGCGAAAAACTGTTTTTT

V gene: TRBV20-1
J gene: TRBJ1-1
clone size: NA
D gene: TRBD1
CDR3 protein: CSAKDRGVTFF
CDR3 DNA: TGCAGTGCAAAAGACAGGGGAGTGACTTTCTTT

V gene: TRBV7-2
J gene: TRBJ2-7
clone size: once
D gene: TRBD2
CDR3 protein: CASSLTGLAGQYEQYF
CDR3 DNA: TGTGCCAGCAGCTTAACCGGACTAGCGGGACAGTACGAGCAGTACTTC